This T cell receptor beta chain was profiled in a study of OX40 agonist ivuxolimab in advanced cancers. The CDR3 is 13 residues long. Germline CDR1 LNHNV, CDR2 YYDKDF (reference sequence). Trimming took 1 base from V and 5 from J, leaving 5 bases between them. Sequenced by immunoSEQ multiplex PCR; TCRdb stores in-frame clones only, minus some. Among tens of thousands of clones listed, 65% to 90% were seen once. The specimen was CD4+ or CD8+ T cells sorted from blood, collected in a trial of the OX40 agonist ivuxolimab. This receptor was taken from an adult with an advanced solid tumor such as melanoma, head and neck, liver or kidney cancer. The chain has TRBV15 and TRBJ1-4; D not certain. CDR3 amino acids: CATSRVSNEKLFF. For the CDR3, the DNA is TGTGCCACCAGCAGAGTATCGAATGAAAAACTGTTTTTT.